A single sample gave rise to the 21 T cell receptor beta chains below, sequenced in a study of T cells after yellow fever vaccination. From the 5' RACE reads, TCRdb called clonotypes with MiXCR, one entry per CDR3 protein. The sample holds about 240,000 distinct CDR3 sequences, 6.9% seen once. The material was CD4+ T cells sorted from PBMCs, obtained 15 days after the yellow fever booster vaccination. The receptors stem from a man aged 25 to 40 who received the YFV17D yellow fever vaccine.

This clonotype was recorded a few times. This chain links TRBV6-5 with TRBJ2-7; D possibly corresponds to TRBD2 (5 bases). Trimming removed 4 bases at V and 3 bases at J, with 13 bases between. The germline V gene encodes CDR1 MNHEY and CDR2 SVGAGI. This CDR3 spans 14 amino acids. The CDR3 region is CASSSPGFLYEQYF. The CDR3 nucleotides are TGTGCCAGCAGTTCCCCGGGGTTCCTCTACGAGCAGTACTTC.

This clonotype was observed many times. V gene TRBV5-1 combines with J gene TRBJ2-2; TRBD2 matches at 7 bases. CDR1 and CDR2 (germline): SGHRS, YFSETQ. After removal of 0 bases from V and 0 bases from J, the junction contained 2 bases not matched to a gene. There are 16 residues in the CDR3. CDR3 nucleotide sequence: TGCGCCAGCAGCTTGGGACTAGCTGCGAACACCGGGGAGCTGTTTTTT. The encoded protein is CASSLGLAANTGELFF.

This clonotype was recorded many times. The chain employs TRBV11-1 and TRBJ2-1; 8 nucleotides line up with TRBD2. Germline lookup yields CDR1 SGHAT and CDR2 FQDESV (reference sequence). The V and J ends lost 8 bases and 12 bases, in that order; junction bases with no gene match: 18. The CDR3 spans 15 residues. Here the CDR3 DNA reads TGTGCCAGCGGCGATGGTGGGACTAGAAACCTCTGGCAGTTCTTC. Translated: CASGDGGTRNLWQFF.

The table lists this clonotype with a few counts. The chain links TRBV5-1 to TRBJ1-5, with D uncertain. Germline values: CDR1 SGHRS, CDR2 YFSETQ. Trimming took 0 bases from V and 4 from J, leaving 5 bases between them. The CDR3 has 13 amino acids. This CDR3 reads CASSLEANQPQHF. CDR3 in DNA: TGCGCCAGCAGCTTGGAGGCGAATCAGCCCCAGCATTTT.

This clonotype was picked up many times. This chain joins TRBV20-1 and TRBJ2-1; D is undetermined. CDR3 length: 14 amino acids. Germline V lookup: CDR1 DFQATT, CDR2 SNEGSKA (reference sequence). Trimming pared 0 bases from V and 8 bases from J, leaving 14 bases between. The CDR3 region is CSARDQGKAHEQFF. The CDR3 region has the DNA TGCAGTGCTAGAGATCAAGGCAAAGCCCATGAGCAGTTCTTC.

This clonotype was detected a few times. The V and J genes are TRBV5-1 and TRBJ2-7; D unresolved. V gave up 5 bases and J gave up 5 bases, with 14 bases separating them. Germline V gives CDR1 SGHRS, CDR2 YFSETQ. This CDR3 contains 13 residues. CDR3 nucleotides: TGCGCCAGCAGTAGGCAACTTGAGAACGAGCAGTACTTC. It yields the protein CASSRQLENEQYF.

This chain joins TRBV7-2 and TRBJ2-1, with a weak D call TRBD1 (6 bases). Deletions cut 3 bases from V and 1 base from J, with 10 bases between. Germline V gives CDR1 SGHTA, CDR2 FQGNSA. The CDR3 runs 15 residues. DNA of the CDR3: TGTGCCAGCAGCTTTGGCAGGGGTTCCTACAATGAGCAGTTCTTC. It yields the protein CASSFGRGSYNEQFF.

This clonotype was detected once. The chain has TRBV7-9 and TRBJ2-1; possible D gene TRBD1, 6 bases. Germline CDR1 and CDR2: SEHNR and FQNEAQ (reference sequence). Trimming took off 5 bases at V and 5 bases at J, with 10 bases between the two ends. This CDR3 has 13 residues. CDR3 residues: CASSIRQDNEQFF. The CDR3 nucleotides are TGTGCCAGCAGCATAAGACAGGACAATGAGCAGTTCTTC.

V and J are TRBV6-1 and TRBJ2-1; D is ambiguous. The V and J ends lost 8 bases and 7 bases respectively, with 15 bases between them. The CDR3 is 13 residues long. Germline V gene data show CDR1 as MNHNS and CDR2 as SASEGT. CDR3 protein: CASYGPELNEQFF. CDR3 nucleotides: TGTGCCAGCTACGGACCAGAGCTGAATGAGCAGTTCTTC.

The table lists this clonotype with a few counts. The chain employs TRBV7-9 and TRBJ2-5; D is uncertain. CDR3 length: 13 residues. The germline gives CDR1 SEHNR, CDR2 FQNEAQ (reference sequence). Trimming took off 1 base at V and 9 bases at J, with 12 bases between the two ends. Here the CDR3 reads CASSLDSTMAQYF. The DNA of the CDR3 is TGTGCCAGCAGCTTAGACAGTACCATGGCCCAGTACTTC.

V gene TRBV3-1 combines with J gene TRBJ2-2, with no clear D. The length of the CDR3 is 15 residues. V lost 4 bases, J lost 4 bases, and 13 bases lay in between. From germline, CDR1 is LGHDT and CDR2 YNNKEL (reference sequence). CDR3 region: CASSPGRGTTGELFF. Written as DNA, the CDR3 is TGTGCCAGCAGCCCCGGGCGCGGTACCACCGGGGAGCTGTTTTTT. Full variable domain (remainder filled in from reference TRBV3-1 and TRBJ2-2): DTAVSQTPKYLVTQMGNDKSIKCEQNLGHDTMYWYKQDSKKFLKIMFSYNNKELIINETVPNRFSPKSPDKAHLNLHINSLELGDSAVYFCASSPGRGTTGELFFGEGSRLTVL.

This clonotype has just a few counts. The rearrangement uses TRBV12-3 or TRBV12-4 and TRBJ1-2, with a possible D match to TRBD1 (6 bases). The V and J ends lost 2 bases and 8 bases respectively, with 9 bases between them. This CDR3 spans 12 amino acids. This CDR3 is CASSLPGGGYTF. The CDR3 DNA sequence: TGTGCCAGCAGTTTACCCGGGGGCGGCTACACCTTC.

This clonotype has just a few counts. The CDR3 DNA follows: TGTGCCAGCAGCCACCCCACGGAAAGGGTTGATGGCTACACCTTC. Translation: CASSHPTERVDGYTF. J is TRBJ1-2 and V is TRBV3-1; no clear D. The CDR3 has 15 amino acids. CDR1 and CDR2 (germline): LGHDT, YNNKEL (reference sequence). With 3 bases removed from V and 6 bases from J, the gap between germline ends came to 17 bases.

This clonotype was picked up a small number of times. The gene calls are TRBV10-1 and TRBJ1-2; 8 bases fit TRBD1. This CDR3 comprises 13 residues. Germline assignment: CDR1 WNHNN and CDR2 SYGVQD (reference sequence). Germline trimming cut 5 bases from V and 4 bases from J; bases unmatched to any gene: 3. The CDR3 nucleotides read TGCGCCAGCAGTAAGGACAGGGCCTATGGCTACACCTTC. The encoded protein is CASSKDRAYGYTF.

The rearrangement links TRBV7-2 to TRBJ1-5; tentative D call: TRBD1 (5 bases). The germline gives CDR1 SGHTA, CDR2 FQGNSA. Trimming stripped 4 bases from V and 5 bases from J, with 9 bases between. This CDR3 region has 13 residues. The CDR3 DNA reads as TGTGCCAGCAGCTGGGGCCCTGATCAGCCCCAGCATTTT. This gives the protein CASSWGPDQPQHF.

This clonotype was counted ten times or more. The chain links TRBV24-1 to TRBJ2-1; tentative D call: TRBD1 (6 bases). Germline V CDR1 and CDR2: KGHDR, SFDVKD. Trimming took 1 base from V and 5 from J, leaving 8 bases between them. CDR3 length: 14 residues. The DNA for the CDR3 is TGTGCCACCAGTGATTTTGGACAGAACAATGAGCAGTTCTTC. Its translation is CATSDFGQNNEQFF.

This clonotype was seen repeatedly, ten times or more. The gene calls are TRBV2 and TRBJ2-3; no clear D. Per the germline V gene, CDR1 is SNHLY and CDR2 is FYNNEI. V was cut by 6 bases and J by 4 bases, with 26 bases left in between. This CDR3 comprises 18 residues. CDR3 bases: TGTGCCAGCAGCCACCGGGTCGGAGCTGTTATGAGCGCAGATACGCAGTATTTT. This encodes CASSHRVGAVMSADTQYF.

This clonotype has a count of ten or more. The rearrangement joins TRBV12-3 or TRBV12-4 to TRBJ2-5; 10 positions agree with TRBD2. The CDR3 contains 15 residues. Trimming removed 1 base from V and 5 bases from J; junction bases left unmatched: 4. The DNA of the CDR3 is TGTGCCAGCAGTTTAGTCCTAGCGGGAGTTGAGACCCAGTACTTC. Encoded protein: CASSLVLAGVETQYF.

DNA of the CDR3: TGCGCCAGCAGTCAACGCGACAGGGGACGAAGTGTTGGGTCCTACGAGCAGTACTTC. Amino acids: CASSQRDRGRSVGSYEQYF. The gene calls are TRBV23-1 and TRBJ2-7; 8 bases are shared with TRBD1. TRBV23-1 qualifies as an ORF whose function is uncertain. V was clipped by 2 bases and J by 1 base; unmatched bases: 16. This CDR3 region has 19 residues.

The J gene is TRBJ1-5, the V gene TRBV9; perhaps TRBD1 as D (5 bases). The CDR3 sequence is 14 residues long. Per germline, CDR1 SGDLS and CDR2 YYNGEE. The V gene lost 0 bases and the J gene lost 5 bases, with 9 bases spanning the gap. The CDR3 bases are TGTGCCAGCAGCGTAGACGGGGCTTATCAGCCCCAGCATTTT. Translated, it gives CASSVDGAYQPQHF.

The gene calls are TRBV6-2 or TRBV6-3 and TRBJ2-5; possibly TRBD2 for D (6 bases). V gave up 6 bases and J gave up 4 bases, with 21 bases separating them. Per the germline V gene, CDR1 is MNHEY and CDR2 is SVGEGT. This CDR3 contains 16 residues. The CDR3 spells CASRRLSGTVGETQYF. CDR3 nucleotide sequence: TGTGCCAGCAGACGTTTATCCGGGACTGTGGGAGAGACCCAGTACTTC.